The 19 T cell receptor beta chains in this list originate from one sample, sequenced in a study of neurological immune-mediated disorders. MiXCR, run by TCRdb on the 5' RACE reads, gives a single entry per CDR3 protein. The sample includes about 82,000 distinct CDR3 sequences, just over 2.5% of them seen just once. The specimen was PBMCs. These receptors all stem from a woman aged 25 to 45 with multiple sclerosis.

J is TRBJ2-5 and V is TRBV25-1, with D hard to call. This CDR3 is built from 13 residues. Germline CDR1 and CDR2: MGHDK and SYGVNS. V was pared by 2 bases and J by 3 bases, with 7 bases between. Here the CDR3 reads CASSEPSKETQYF. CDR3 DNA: TGTGCCAGCAGTGAACCCAGCAAAGAGACCCAGTACTTC.

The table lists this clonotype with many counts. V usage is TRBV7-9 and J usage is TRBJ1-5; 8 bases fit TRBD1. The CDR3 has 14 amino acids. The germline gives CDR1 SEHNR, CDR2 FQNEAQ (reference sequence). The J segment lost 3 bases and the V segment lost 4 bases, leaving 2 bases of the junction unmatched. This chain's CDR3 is CASSSTGVNQPQHF. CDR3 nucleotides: TGTGCCAGCAGCTCGACAGGGGTCAATCAGCCCCAGCATTTT.

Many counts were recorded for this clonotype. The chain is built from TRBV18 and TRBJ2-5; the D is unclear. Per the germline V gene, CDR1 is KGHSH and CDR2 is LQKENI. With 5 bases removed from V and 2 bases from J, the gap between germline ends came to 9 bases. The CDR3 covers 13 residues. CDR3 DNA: TGTGCCAGCTCATCCTATCCTCAAGAGACCCAGTACTTC. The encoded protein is CASSSYPQETQYF.

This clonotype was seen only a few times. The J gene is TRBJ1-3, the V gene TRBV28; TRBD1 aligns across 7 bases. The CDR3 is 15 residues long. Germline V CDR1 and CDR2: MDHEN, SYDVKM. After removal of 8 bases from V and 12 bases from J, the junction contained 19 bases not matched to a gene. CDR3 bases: TGTGCCAGCGACGGACAGGCGAACTCTGGAAAAAACATATATTTT. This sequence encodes CASDGQANSGKNIYF. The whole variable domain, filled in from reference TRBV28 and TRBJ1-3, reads DVKVTQSSRYLVKRTGEKVFLECVQDMDHENMFWYRQDPGLGLRLIYFSYDVKMKEKGDIPEGYSVSREKKERFSLILESASTNQTSMYLCASDGQANSGKNIYFGEGSWLTVV.

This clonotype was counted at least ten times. In nucleotides, the CDR3 is TGTGCCAGCAGTTTGAATGACCCGGGGGAGACCCAGTACTTC. Translated, it gives CASSLNDPGETQYF. This sequence joins TRBV12-3 or TRBV12-4 and TRBJ2-5; D perhaps matches TRBD2 (5 bases). There are 14 residues in the CDR3. Trimming stripped 3 bases from V and 5 bases from J, with 13 bases between.

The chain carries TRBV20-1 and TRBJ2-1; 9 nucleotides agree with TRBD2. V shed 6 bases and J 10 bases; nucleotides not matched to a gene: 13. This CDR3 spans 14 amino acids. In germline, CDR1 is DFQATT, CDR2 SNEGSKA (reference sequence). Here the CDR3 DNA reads TGCAGTGCCGTAAGTCGGGGACTAGCAGGAGAGCAGTTCTTC. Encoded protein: CSAVSRGLAGEQFF.

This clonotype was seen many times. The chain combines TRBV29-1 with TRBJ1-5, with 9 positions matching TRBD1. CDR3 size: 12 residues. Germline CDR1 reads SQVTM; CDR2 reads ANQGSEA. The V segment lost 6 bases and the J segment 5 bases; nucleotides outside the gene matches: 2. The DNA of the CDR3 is TGCAGCGTGAGACAGGGGGATCAGCCCCAGCATTTT. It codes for CSVRQGDQPQHF.

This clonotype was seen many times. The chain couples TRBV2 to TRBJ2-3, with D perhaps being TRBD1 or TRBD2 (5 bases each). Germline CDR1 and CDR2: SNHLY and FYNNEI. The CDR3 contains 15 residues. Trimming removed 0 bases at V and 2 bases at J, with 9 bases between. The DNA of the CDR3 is TGTGCCAGCAGTGAAGCGGGACGACCCACAGATACGCAGTATTTT. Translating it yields CASSEAGRPTDTQYF.

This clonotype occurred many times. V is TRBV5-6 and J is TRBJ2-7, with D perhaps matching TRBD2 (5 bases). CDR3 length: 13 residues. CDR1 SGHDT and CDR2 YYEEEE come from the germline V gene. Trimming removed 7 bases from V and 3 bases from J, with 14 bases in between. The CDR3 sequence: CASDKFEGYEQYF. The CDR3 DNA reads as TGTGCCAGCGACAAATTTGAGGGCTACGAGCAGTACTTC. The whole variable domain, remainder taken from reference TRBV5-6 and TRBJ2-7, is DAGVTQSPTHLIKTRGQQVTLRCSPKSGHDTVSWYQQALGQGPQFIFQYYEEEERQRGNFPDRFSGHQFPNYSSELNVNALLLGDSALYLCASDKFEGYEQYFGPGTRLTVT.

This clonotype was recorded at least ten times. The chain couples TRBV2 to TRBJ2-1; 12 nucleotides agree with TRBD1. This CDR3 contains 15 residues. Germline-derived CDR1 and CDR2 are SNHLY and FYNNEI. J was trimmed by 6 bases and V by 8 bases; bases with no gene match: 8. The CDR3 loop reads CASSQGQGAINEQFF. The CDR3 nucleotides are TGTGCCAGCTCCCAGGGACAGGGGGCTATCAATGAGCAGTTCTTC.

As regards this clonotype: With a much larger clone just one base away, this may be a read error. The CDR3 DNA follows: TGCGCCAGCAGCAATACCGGGAATACGGAGACCCAGTACTTC. Translated: CASSNTGNTETQYF. The chain couples TRBV5-1 to TRBJ2-5; a possible D gene is TRBD2 (5 bases). Germline values: CDR1 SGHRS, CDR2 YFSETQ. This CDR3 contains 14 residues. The germline V and J ends were trimmed by 4 bases and 5 bases, with 15 bases remaining between them. Full variable domain (remainder filled in from reference TRBV5-1 and TRBJ2-5): KAGVTQTPRYLIKTRGQQVTLSCSPISGHRSVSWYQQTPGQGLQFLFEYFSETQRNKGNFPGRFSGRQFSNSRSEMNVSTLELGDSALYLCASSNTGNTETQYFGPGTRLLVL.

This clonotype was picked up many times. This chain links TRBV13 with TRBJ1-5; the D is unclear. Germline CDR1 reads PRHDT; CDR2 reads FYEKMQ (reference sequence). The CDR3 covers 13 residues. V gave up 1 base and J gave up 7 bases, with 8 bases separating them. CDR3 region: CASSLAPGQPQHF. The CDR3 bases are TGTGCCAGCAGCTTAGCCCCCGGGCAGCCCCAGCATTTT.

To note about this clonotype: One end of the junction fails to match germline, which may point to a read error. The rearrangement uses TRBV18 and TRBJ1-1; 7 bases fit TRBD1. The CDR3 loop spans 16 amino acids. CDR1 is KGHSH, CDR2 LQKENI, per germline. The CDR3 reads CASSPPRQGTNTEALF. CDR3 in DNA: TGTGCCAGCTCACCACCACGACAGGGTACGAACACTGAAGCTTTATTT.

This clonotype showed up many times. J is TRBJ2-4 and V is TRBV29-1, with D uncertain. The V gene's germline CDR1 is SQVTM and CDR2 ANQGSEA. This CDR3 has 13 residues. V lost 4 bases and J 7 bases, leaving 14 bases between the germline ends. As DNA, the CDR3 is TGCAGCGTTGCTCCGGACGAAGGGAACATTCAGTACTTC. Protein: CSVAPDEGNIQYF.

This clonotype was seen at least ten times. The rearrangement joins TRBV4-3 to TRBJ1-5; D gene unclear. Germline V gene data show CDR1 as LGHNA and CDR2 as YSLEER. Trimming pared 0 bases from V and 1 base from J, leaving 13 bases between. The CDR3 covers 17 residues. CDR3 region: CASSQDLRSLSNQPQHF. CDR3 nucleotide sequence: TGCGCCAGCAGCCAAGATCTTAGGTCATTAAGCAATCAGCCCCAGCATTTT.

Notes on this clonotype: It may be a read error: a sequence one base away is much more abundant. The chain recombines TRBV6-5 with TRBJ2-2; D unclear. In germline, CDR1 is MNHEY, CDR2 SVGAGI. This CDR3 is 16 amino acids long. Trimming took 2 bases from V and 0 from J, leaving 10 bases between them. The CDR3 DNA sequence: TGTGCCAGCAGTTACCAAGAGGACGCGAACACCGGGGAGCTGTTTTTT. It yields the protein CASSYQEDANTGELFF.

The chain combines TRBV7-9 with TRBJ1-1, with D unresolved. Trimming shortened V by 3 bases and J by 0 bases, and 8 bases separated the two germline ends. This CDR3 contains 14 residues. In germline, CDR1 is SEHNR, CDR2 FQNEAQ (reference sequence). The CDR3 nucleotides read TGTGCCAGCAGCTTTGGCAGTGTGAACACTGAAGCTTTCTTT. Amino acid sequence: CASSFGSVNTEAFF.

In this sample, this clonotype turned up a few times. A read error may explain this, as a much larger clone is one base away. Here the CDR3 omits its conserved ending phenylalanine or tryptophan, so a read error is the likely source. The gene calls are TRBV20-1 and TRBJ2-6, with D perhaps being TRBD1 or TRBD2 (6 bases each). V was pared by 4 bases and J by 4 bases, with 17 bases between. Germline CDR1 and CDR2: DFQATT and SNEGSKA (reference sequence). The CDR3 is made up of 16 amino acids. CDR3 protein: CSATGGWGDGANVLTC. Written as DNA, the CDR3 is TGCAGTGCTACCGGGGGCTGGGGGGACGGGGCCAACGTCCTGACTTGC.

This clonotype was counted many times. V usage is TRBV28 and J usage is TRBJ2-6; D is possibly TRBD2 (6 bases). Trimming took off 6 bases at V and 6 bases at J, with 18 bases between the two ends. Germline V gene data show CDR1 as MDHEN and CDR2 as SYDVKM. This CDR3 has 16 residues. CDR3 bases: TGTGCCAGCAGATCCGGGAGACTTCTGTCGGCCAACGTCCTGACTTTC. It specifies CASRSGRLLSANVLTF. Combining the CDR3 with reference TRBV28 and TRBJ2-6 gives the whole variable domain DVKVTQSSRYLVKRTGEKVFLECVQDMDHENMFWYRQDPGLGLRLIYFSYDVKMKEKGDIPEGYSVSREKKERFSLILESASTNQTSMYLCASRSGRLLSANVLTFGAGSRLTVL.